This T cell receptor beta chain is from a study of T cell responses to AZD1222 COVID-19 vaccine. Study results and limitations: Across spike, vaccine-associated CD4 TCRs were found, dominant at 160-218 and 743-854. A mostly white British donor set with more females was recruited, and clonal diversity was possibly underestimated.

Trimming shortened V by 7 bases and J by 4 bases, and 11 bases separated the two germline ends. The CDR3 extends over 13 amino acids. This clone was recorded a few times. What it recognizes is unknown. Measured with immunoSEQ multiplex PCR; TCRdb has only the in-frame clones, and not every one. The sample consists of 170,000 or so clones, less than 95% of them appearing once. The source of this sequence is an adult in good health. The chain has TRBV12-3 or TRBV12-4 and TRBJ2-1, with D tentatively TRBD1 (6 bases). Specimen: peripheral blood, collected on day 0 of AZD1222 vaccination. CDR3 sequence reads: CASTTGQYNEQFF. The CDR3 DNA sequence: TGTGCCAGCACCACAGGACAGTACAATGAGCAGTTCTTC.